These 3 T cell receptor beta chains were all obtained from the same sample, sequenced in a study of T cells in Graves' hyperthyroidism and ophthalmopathy. RNA transcripts yielded amplified TCR beta CDR3 regions. The study used the HTBI primer set for a first-round RT-PCR of the TCR CDR3. Each CDR3 protein gets one entry after TCRdb re-called the multiplex PCR reads with MiXCR. The data contain fewer than 900,000 distinct CDR3 sequences, approximately 18% of them seen just once; the ten biggest clones take up 15% to 20%. Sequenced input: blood. The receptors stem from a woman in her forties or fifties with Graves' hyperthyroidism that later progressed to Graves' ophthalmopathy.

The rearrangement joins TRBV10-3 to TRBJ1-4, with 9 bases that match TRBD1. Germline-derived CDR1 and CDR2 are ENHRY and SYGVKD. J lost 6 bases, V lost 3 bases, and 5 bases had no gene match. This CDR3 contains 15 residues. The CDR3 protein is CAISDGDRADEKLFF. CDR3 nucleotide sequence: TGTGCCATCAGTGATGGGGACAGGGCCGATGAAAAACTGTTTTTT.

In this sample, this clonotype turned up many times. The chain couples TRBV11-2 to TRBJ1-6; D perhaps matches TRBD1 (5 bases). The V gene lost 0 bases and the J gene lost 10 bases, with 13 bases spanning the gap. The CDR3 has 15 amino acids. Germline V lookup: CDR1 SGHAT, CDR2 FQNNGV. The CDR3 reads CASSLESGVGSPLHF. In nucleotides, the CDR3 is TGTGCCAGCAGCTTAGAGTCGGGGGTGGGATCACCCCTCCACTTT.

This clonotype was counted a few times. The rearrangement links TRBV19 to TRBJ1-2; 11 bases align to TRBD1. This CDR3 is 17 amino acids long. The germline CDR1 and CDR2 sequences are LNHDA and SQIVND (reference sequence). V dropped 1 base and J dropped 1; count of bases not matched to a gene: 5. The CDR3 here is CASSIAGQGALNYGYTF. In DNA, the CDR3 is TGTGCCAGTAGTATAGCCGGACAGGGGGCGCTTAACTATGGCTACACCTTC. The full variable domain, completed using reference TRBV19 and TRBJ1-2, is DGGITQSPKYLFRKEGQNVTLSCEQNLNHDAMYWYRQDPGQGLRLIYYSQIVNDFQKGDIAEGYSVSREKKESFPLTVTSAQKNPTAFYLCASSIAGQGALNYGYTFGSGTRLTVV.